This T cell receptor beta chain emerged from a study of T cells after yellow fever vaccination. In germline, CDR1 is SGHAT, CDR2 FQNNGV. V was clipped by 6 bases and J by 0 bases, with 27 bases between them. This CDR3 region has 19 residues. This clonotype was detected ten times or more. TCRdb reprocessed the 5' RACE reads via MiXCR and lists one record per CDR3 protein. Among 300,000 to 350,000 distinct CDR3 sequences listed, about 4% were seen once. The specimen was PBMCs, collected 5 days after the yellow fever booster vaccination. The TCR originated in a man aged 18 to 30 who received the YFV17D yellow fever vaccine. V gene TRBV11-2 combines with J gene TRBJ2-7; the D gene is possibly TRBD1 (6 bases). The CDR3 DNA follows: TGTGCCAGCAGGCGTCTGGGACAAGGAGGAGGAGGTTACTCCTACGAGCAGTACTTC. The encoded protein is CASRRLGQGGGGYSYEQYF.